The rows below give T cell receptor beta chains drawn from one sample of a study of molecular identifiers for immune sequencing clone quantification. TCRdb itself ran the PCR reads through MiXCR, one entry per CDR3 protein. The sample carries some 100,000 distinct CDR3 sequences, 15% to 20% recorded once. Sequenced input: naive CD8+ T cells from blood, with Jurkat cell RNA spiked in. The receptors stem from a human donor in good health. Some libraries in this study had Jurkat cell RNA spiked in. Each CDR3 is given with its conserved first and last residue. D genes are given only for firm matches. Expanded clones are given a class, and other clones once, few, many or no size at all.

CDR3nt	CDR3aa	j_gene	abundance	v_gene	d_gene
TGCAGTGCTAGTACAGCTAACACCGGGGAGCTGTTTTTT	CSASTANTGELFF	TRBJ2-2	many	TRBV20-1	.
TGTGCCAGCACCGGACAGCCCTCCTACAATGAGCAGTTCTTC	CASTGQPSYNEQFF	TRBJ2-1	many	TRBV21-1	.
TGTGCCAGCAGCCGATTGGAAGGGACGTTGGGCACAGATACGCAGTATTTT	CASSRLEGTLGTDTQYF	TRBJ2-3	few	TRBV3-1	.
TGTGCCAGCGAGGACAGGGCCAACGTCCTGACTTTC	CASEDRANVLTF	TRBJ2-6	.	TRBV2	.
TGTGCCAGCAGCTCCCTGGGACAGTCCTACGAGCAGTACTTC	CASSSLGQSYEQYF	TRBJ2-7	few	TRBV11-2	TRBD1
TGTGCCAGCAGTATGCACAGGGTATACGTTGAAGCTTTCTTT	CASSMHRVYVEAFF	TRBJ1-1	.	TRBV28	.
TGTGCCAGCAGTTACTCCGGACTAGCGGGAGTCGGAGAGCAGTACTTC	CASSYSGLAGVGEQYF	TRBJ2-7	.	TRBV6-5	TRBD2
TGTGCCAGCAGGGACTCCAGTTACACTGAAGCTTTCTTT	CASRDSSYTEAFF	TRBJ1-1	many	TRBV6-2/TRBV6-3	.
TGTGCCAGCAGCGTAGGGACTAGCGGGGGCTGGGACGAGCAGTACTTC	CASSVGTSGGWDEQYF	TRBJ2-7	many	TRBV7-6	TRBD2
TGTGCCAGCACACCGGGGGGGGGAGTGGAGTCGAACACCGGGGAGCTGTTTTTT	CASTPGGGVESNTGELFF	TRBJ2-2	.	TRBV6-6	TRBD2
TGCAGCGTTGAAGATGGCAGGCTGAACACCGGGGAGCTGTTTTTT	CSVEDGRLNTGELFF	TRBJ2-2	many	TRBV29-1	.
TGTGCCAGTAGTATAAGCACAGGGCTGAGCACTGAAGCTTTCTTT	CASSISTGLSTEAFF	TRBJ1-1	many	TRBV19	.
TGTGCCAGCAGCTCGATAGGGGAGACTGGTCGGTACTTC	CASSSIGETGRYF	TRBJ2-7	.	TRBV7-9	.
TGTGCCAGCAGCTGGACACCTCACTCTTACAATGAGCAGTTCTTC	CASSWTPHSYNEQFF	TRBJ2-1	.	TRBV27	.
TGTGCCAGCAGCCCGAGGGTGACCGGAGAGACCCAGTACTTC	CASSPRVTGETQYF	TRBJ2-5	many	TRBV6-2/TRBV6-3	.
TGCGCCAGCAGCCAAGAGCCTAGCGGAGCCTTCGAGGGGGAGCTGTTTTTT	CASSQEPSGAFEGELFF	TRBJ2-2	many	TRBV4-1	TRBD2
TGCAGTGCTAGACAGTCCTTTAGCAATCAGCCCCAGCATTTT	CSARQSFSNQPQHF	TRBJ1-5	many	TRBV20-1	.
TGTGCCAGCAGTGACACTCCTTACAATGAGCAGTTCTTC	CASSDTPYNEQFF	TRBJ2-1	many	TRBV2	.
TGTGCCAGCAGTTACCAGGCGGGACCGATCTACGAGCAGTACTTC	CASSYQAGPIYEQYF	TRBJ2-7	many	TRBV6-5	.
TGTGCCAGCAGCCACCATAGCTCGACAGGGGTCAATCAGCCCCAGCATTTT	CASSHHSSTGVNQPQHF	TRBJ1-5	many	TRBV7-8	TRBD1
TGTGCCAGCAGCCCCATTACGGCGGTGGGAGGTGAAGCTTTCTTT	CASSPITAVGGEAFF	TRBJ1-1	many	TRBV5-4	.
TGTGCCAGTAGTATGGGGGGCCGCTACAATGAGCAGTTCTTC	CASSMGGRYNEQFF	TRBJ2-1	few	TRBV19	.
TGTGCCAGCAGCGTCGCACAGGGGGTACAAGGAGAGACCCAGTACTTC	CASSVAQGVQGETQYF	TRBJ2-5	many	TRBV9	TRBD1
TGTGCCAGCAGCTTAGTGGGGCAGGTACTAATTACGCAGTATTTT	CASSLVGQVLITQYF	TRBJ2-3	many	TRBV7-9	.
TGTGCCAGCAGTTACCTTTACCGGGGGCCGGAGTCCTATAATTCACCCCTCCACTTT	CASSYLYRGPESYNSPLHF	TRBJ1-6	many	TRBV6-5	.
TGTGCCAGCAACTATGGGCTCTCCGAGCAGTACTTC	CASNYGLSEQYF	TRBJ2-7	few	TRBV5-6	.
TGTGCCAGCAGCTTAGCGCGAGCGGGGGGTATCTACGAGCAGTACTTC	CASSLARAGGIYEQYF	TRBJ2-7	many	TRBV7-2	TRBD2
TGCGCCAGCAGCCTGCAGGGAGGCTCCTACGAGCAGTACTTC	CASSLQGGSYEQYF	TRBJ2-7	many	TRBV4-3	.
TGCAGCGTTGAAGGGGGACACAGACAAGAGACCCAGTACTTC	CSVEGGHRQETQYF	TRBJ2-5	many	TRBV29-1	.
TGTGCCAGCAGAAGCACGGGGGCTGGGGAGCAGTACTTC	CASRSTGAGEQYF	TRBJ2-7	many	TRBV7-2	.
TGTGCCAGTAGTAGCGGTCGAGCGATCAACACCGGGGAGCTGTTTTTT	CASSSGRAINTGELFF	TRBJ2-2	many	TRBV19	.
TGTGCCTGGAGTGTAACAGGCGGGGGCTCCTACGAGCAGTACTTC	CAWSVTGGGSYEQYF	TRBJ2-7	many	TRBV30	TRBD2
TGTGCCATCAGTGAGTCTAGCGGGACGATAGATACGCAGTATTTT	CAISESSGTIDTQYF	TRBJ2-3	.	TRBV10-3	TRBD2
TGTGCCAGCAGCTTGGGCATTAGCAATCAGCCCCAGCATTTT	CASSLGISNQPQHF	TRBJ1-5	many	TRBV7-2	.
TGTGCCAGCAGTTACTCCCTACTCAATGAGCAGTTCTTC	CASSYSLLNEQFF	TRBJ2-1	.	TRBV6-6	.
TGTGCCAGCAGCTTAGTCGAAGGGGGCGCATACTACAATGAGCAGTTCTTC	CASSLVEGGAYYNEQFF	TRBJ2-1	many	TRBV7-8	TRBD1
TGTGCCAGTAGTGATATGGACCGAATACTAATGAACACTGAAGCTTTCTTT	CASSDMDRILMNTEAFF	TRBJ1-1	many	TRBV19	.
TGCGCCAGCACTCATAGGACAGGTCACACTGAAGCTTTCTTT	CASTHRTGHTEAFF	TRBJ1-1	many	TRBV5-1	TRBD1
TGTGCCAGCAGCTCAGGGGTTGGGCGGGCTGAGCAGTTCTTC	CASSSGVGRAEQFF	TRBJ2-1	many	TRBV5-6	.
TGTGCCAGCAGCCAAGATCTTGGACTAGCGGGAGGAAGGGAGCAGTACTTC	CASSQDLGLAGGREQYF	TRBJ2-7	many	TRBV3-1	TRBD2
TGCGCCAGCAGCCACCCAGGGGGGTACGAGCAGTACTTC	CASSHPGGYEQYF	TRBJ2-7	many	TRBV4-1	.
TGCGCCAGCAGCCAGGGGACTAGCGGGTACCAAGAGACCCAGTACTTC	CASSQGTSGYQETQYF	TRBJ2-5	many	TRBV4-3	TRBD2
TGTGCCAGCAGTGCGGGGTCTGTTCGAGAGCAGTACTTC	CASSAGSVREQYF	TRBJ2-7	many	TRBV6-5	.
TGTGCCAGCAGCTTAGGACTAGCGGGAGTTGAAGAGACCCAGTACTTC	CASSLGLAGVEETQYF	TRBJ2-5	.	TRBV7-6	TRBD2
TGTGCCAGCAGCTTGCAGGGTTATTCACCCCTCCACTTT	CASSLQGYSPLHF	TRBJ1-6	many	TRBV5-6	.
TGCGCCAGCAGCCAAGAAAGGATAGATCGGGACAGGCACCAAGTGACCCAGTACTTC	CASSQERIDRDRHQVTQYF	TRBJ2-5	few	TRBV4-3	TRBD1
TGCGCCAGCAGCCAAGATTTGAACCAGCCCCAGCATTTT	CASSQDLNQPQHF	TRBJ1-5	many	TRBV4-3	.
TGTGCCAGCAGTTTAATCGTACAGGGGGACAATGAGCAGTTCTTC	CASSLIVQGDNEQFF	TRBJ2-1	many	TRBV27	TRBD1
TGTGCCAGCAGCTCACCCAAACCCGGGACTAGCGGGGTTTGGGGAAAAGAGACCCAGTACTTC	CASSSPKPGTSGVWGKETQYF	TRBJ2-5	many	TRBV7-6	TRBD2
TGTGCCAGCAGTTTTATGCGGGGCTACACAGATACGCAGTATTTT	CASSFMRGYTDTQYF	TRBJ2-3	many	TRBV12-3/TRBV12-4	.
TGCAGTGCTAAGTCTAGCGGGGGGGAAGATACGCAGTATTTT	CSAKSSGGEDTQYF	TRBJ2-3	many	TRBV20-1	TRBD2
TGTGCCAGCAGGGCCGGGACTAGCGGACAGAGTTGGACAGATACGCAGTATTTT	CASRAGTSGQSWTDTQYF	TRBJ2-3	many	TRBV11-2	TRBD2
TGTGCCAATAGTATCCGGGAGAATGAGCAGTTCTTC	CANSIRENEQFF	TRBJ2-1	few	TRBV19	.
TGTGCCAGCAGTGAAGAGGACCCCTGCGAGCAGTACTTC	CASSEEDPCEQYF	TRBJ2-7	.	TRBV2	.